Each of the 10 T cell receptor beta chains below was sequenced from the same sample in a study of somatic mutations in cytotoxic T cells in rheumatoid arthritis. Some clones are missing from TCRdb's copy, which holds only in-frame ones; the method was immunoSEQ multiplex PCR. The table has approximately 13,000 clones, roughly 80% seen once; the top ten hold 25% to 35%. Specimen: CD8+ T cells sorted from blood. Every receptor here comes from an adult with rheumatoid arthritis.

This clone was seen a few times. The DNA of the CDR3 is TGTGCCTGGAGTAGAATAGGGGAGGACACCGGGGAGCTGTTTTTT. It is translated as CAWSRIGEDTGELFF. This chain joins TRBV30 and TRBJ2-2; a possible D gene is TRBD2 (6 bases). V was shortened by 2 bases and J by 3 bases, with 13 bases between the two germline ends. Germline V lookup: CDR1 GTSNPN, CDR2 SVGIG (reference sequence). This CDR3 region has 15 residues.

CDR3 region: CASSSAAVLQYF. The CDR3 DNA sequence: TGTGCCAGCAGCTCAGCCGCCGTCCTTCAGTATTTT. The chain carries TRBV7-9 and TRBJ2-3; D is unresolved. Trimming stripped 4 bases from V and 12 bases from J, with 14 bases between. In germline, CDR1 is SEHNR, CDR2 FQNEAQ (reference sequence). This CDR3 spans 12 amino acids.

The count of this clone is one. The chain links TRBV5-4 to TRBJ1-1; TRBD1 aligns across 10 bases. CDR1 and CDR2 (germline): SGHNT, YYREEE (reference sequence). The trim removed 0 bases at V and 5 bases at J, leaving 1 base unmatched. The CDR3 totals 14 residues. CDR3 DNA sequence: TGTGCCAGCAGCTTGGGGGGACAGGGGACTGAAGCTTTCTTT. It translates to CASSLGGQGTEAFF.

The chain combines TRBV6-4 with TRBJ1-6, with D perhaps matching TRBD1 (5 bases). CDR1 is MRHNA, CDR2 SNTAGT, per germline. The V end lost 3 bases, the J end lost 9 bases, and 12 bases lay between the germline ends. This CDR3 spans 14 amino acids. The CDR3 spells CASSEDSNTSPLHF. The CDR3 DNA reads TGTGCCAGCAGTGAAGACAGCAACACTTCACCCCTCCACTTT.

The V and J genes are TRBV27 and TRBJ1-1; weak D call: TRBD1 (6 bases). The V end lost 3 bases, the J end lost 5 bases, and 13 bases lay between the germline ends. The CDR3 covers 14 residues. CDR1 and CDR2 from the germline V gene are MNHEY and SMNVEV (reference sequence). In DNA form, the CDR3 reads TGTGCCAGCAGTTTGTCGGGGGGCGTTACTGAAGCTTTCTTT. Translated: CASSLSGGVTEAFF.

V and J are TRBV4-1 and TRBJ2-5, with TRBD2 matching 14 bases. The CDR3 loop spans 15 amino acids. The J segment lost 3 bases and the V segment lost 3 bases, leaving 0 bases of the junction unmatched. From germline, CDR1 is MGHRA and CDR2 YSYEKL. CDR3 coding DNA: TGCGCCAGCAGCCAGGGACTAGCGGGAGAAGAGACCCAGTACTTC. Protein sequence: CASSQGLAGEETQYF.

V and J are TRBV28 and TRBJ2-7; D gene ambiguous. Germline loops: CDR1 MDHEN, CDR2 SYDVKM. V was cut by 3 bases and J by 0 bases, with 6 bases left in between. This CDR3 has 13 amino acids. DNA of the CDR3: TGTGCCAGCAGTTTGGGTAGCTCCTACGAGCAGTACTTC. It yields the protein CASSLGSSYEQYF.

This clone was seen a few times. The chain recombines TRBV7-9 with TRBJ1-2; D call uncertain. The germline V and J ends were trimmed by 2 bases and 0 bases, with 4 bases remaining between them. The CDR3 extends over 13 amino acids. The germline V gene encodes CDR1 SEHNR and CDR2 FQNEAQ (reference sequence). For the CDR3, the DNA is TGTGCCAGCAGCTTAAGCGCTAACTATGGCTACACCTTC. It translates to CASSLSANYGYTF.

The chain combines TRBV28 with TRBJ1-3; D is perhaps TRBD1 (6 bases). This CDR3 has 16 residues. The V end lost 1 base, the J end lost 0 bases, and 10 bases lay between the germline ends. Per the germline V gene, CDR1 is MDHEN and CDR2 is SYDVKM. The CDR3 loop is CASSLFRQASGNTIYF. The CDR3 DNA follows: TGTGCCAGCAGTTTATTTCGACAGGCCTCTGGAAACACCATATATTTT.

This sequence joins TRBV11-2 and TRBJ2-7; D may be TRBD1 or TRBD2 (5 bases each). CDR1 and CDR2 (germline): SGHAT, FQNNGV. CDR3 length: 15 amino acids. Trimming left V 0 bases short and J 1 base short, with 10 bases between. CDR3 nucleotides: TGTGCCAGCAGCTTAGACCGGGGCCGTTCCTACGAGCAGTACTTC. It is translated as CASSLDRGRSYEQYF.